This T cell receptor beta chain was retrieved from a study of PD-1 blockade in classical Hodgkin lymphoma. The table came from immunoSEQ multiplex PCR; TCRdb's copy has only in-frame clones and leaves some out. The sample consists of roughly 100,000 clones, 80% to 90% of them appearing once. Germline CDR1 reads ENHRY; CDR2 reads SYGVKD. The length of the CDR3 is 15 residues. Deletions cut 4 bases from V and 4 bases from J, with 16 bases between. Every patient had relapsed following autologous stem cell transplantation, and cohorts differed in brentuximab vedotin exposure. This receptor was obtained from a human donor with classical Hodgkin lymphoma. Sequenced material: peripheral blood mononuclear cells (PBMCs), taken before the second cycle of nivolumab. The chain links TRBV10-3 to TRBJ1-2, with unresolved D. The CDR3 region has the DNA TGTGCCATCAGTGGGGCTGACCCCTTTGGCTATGGCTACACCTTC. Its protein is CAISGADPFGYGYTF.